This note documents a single TCR beta chain sequence. V was pared by 4 bases and J by 2 bases, with 15 bases between. Germline V gene data show CDR1 as MNHEY and CDR2 as SVGAGI. The CDR3 has 15 amino acids. This sample was included in a study of shared clonotypes between healthy human individuals. Only CD45RO-negative cells positively selected for CCR7 counted as naive CD8 cells, so terminally differentiated effector memory CD45RA+ cells were excluded. Libraries were prepared by immunoSEQ multiplex PCR; TCRdb keeps only in-frame clonotypes and omits some of them. The data show about 2 million clones, around 96% seen once.

This sequence was found in a man younger than 35 in good health. Material: naive CD8+ T cells sorted from blood. The V gene is TRBV6-5, the J gene TRBJ2-7; D not resolved. CDR3 residues: CASSSYLENTYEQYF. CDR3 DNA sequence: TGTGCCAGCAGTTCGTATCTAGAAAATACCTACGAGCAGTACTTC.